A selection of T cell receptor beta chains follows, all from one sample in a study of blood T cell repertoires in COVID-19. Method: immunoSEQ multiplex PCR; TCRdb's copy keeps in-frame clones and lacks some. The sample carries fewer than 300,000 clones, 83% recorded once. The source material was peripheral blood. These TCRs come from an elderly man with acute or convalescent COVID-19. CDR3s include the opening cysteine and the closing phenylalanine or tryptophan. Fields, in order: D gene, J gene, V gene, clone size, CDR3 DNA, CDR3 protein. The D gene is left open where the match is weak. Size tells how often a clone was seen (once, few, many) or the class of an expanded clone, and some rows leave it out.

>TRBD1|TRBJ2-3|TRBV24-1|.
TGTGCCACTCGACAGGGGACAAGCACAGATACGCAGTATTTT
CATRQGTSTDTQYF
>TRBD2|TRBJ2-7|TRBV19|.
TGTGCCAGTAGTCGGGGTGAACTAGCGGGAAGCGAGCAGTACTTC
CASSRGELAGSEQYF
>.|TRBJ1-5|TRBV18|.
TGTGCCAGCTCACCAAGCAGCGACAATCAGCCCCAGCATTTT
CASSPSSDNQPQHF
>TRBD1|TRBJ2-7|TRBV30|.
TGTGCCGCGCGACAGGGGTTTGACGAGCAGTACTTC
CAARQGFDEQYF
>.|TRBJ2-7|TRBV19|.
TGTGCCAGTAGTTGGGCTAAGGACTACGAGCAGTACTTC
CASSWAKDYEQYF
>.|TRBJ1-2|TRBV2|.
TGTGCCAGCAGTGAATTCGGGAATGGTTCCTATGGCTACACCTTC
CASSEFGNGSYGYTF
>.|TRBJ1-4|TRBV5-1|.
TGCGCCAGCAGGGGGGGAATTGCGGCTAATGAAAAACTGTTTTTT
CASRGGIAANEKLFF
>TRBD2|TRBJ2-4|TRBV5-1|.
TGCGCCAGCAGCCTCGGTTCTAGCGGGCGCTCAAACATTCAGTACTTC
CASSLGSSGRSNIQYF
>TRBD2|TRBJ2-1|TRBV6-5|.
TGTGCCAGCAGTACCGGCGGGGGGGCTTACAATGAGCAGTTCTTC
CASSTGGGAYNEQFF
>.|TRBJ2-3|TRBV15|.
TGTGCCACCAGCAGAGACCAAGATACGCAGTATTTT
CATSRDQDTQYF
>.|TRBJ2-2|TRBV12-3/TRBV12-4|.
TGTGCCAGCACTACAGGGAACACCGGGGAGCTGTTTTTT
CASTTGNTGELFF
>.|TRBJ2-7|TRBV5-1|.
TGCGCCAGCAGCGGACGGAGGGGTCGGGGATACGAGCAGTACTTC
CASSGRRGRGYEQYF
>.|TRBJ1-2|TRBV30|.
TGTGCCTGGAGACAGGTTAACTATGGCTACACCTTC
CAWRQVNYGYTF
>.|TRBJ2-1|TRBV20-1|once
TGCAGTGCTAGTCTCAGCTCCTACAATGAGCAGTTCTTC
CSASLSSYNEQFF
>.|TRBJ2-1|TRBV11-2|.
TGTGCCAGCAGCACCATAAGGACAGCGGCAAGCTCCTACAATGAGCAGTTCTTC
CASSTIRTAASSYNEQFF
>.|TRBJ1-6|TRBV6-5|.
TGTGCCAGCAGATCGGGACTCGGAGAGCATTCACCCCTCCACTTT
CASRSGLGEHSPLHF
>TRBD1|TRBJ1-2|TRBV7-9|.
TGTGCCAGCAGCTTAGCGGACAGGGGCTCCTATGGCTACACCTTC
CASSLADRGSYGYTF
>.|TRBJ1-2|TRBV11-2|.
TGTGCCAGCAGTCAGAGCGTTAACCGTGGCTACACCTTC
CASSQSVNRGYTF
>.|TRBJ1-2|TRBV28|.
TGTGCCAGCAGTTCTTCCGGTGGTAGCAACTATGGCTACACCTTC
CASSSSGGSNYGYTF
>.|TRBJ1-2|TRBV7-9|.
TGTGCCAGCAGCTTTGAGGGGGGGTATGGCTACACCTTC
CASSFEGGYGYTF
>TRBD2|TRBJ2-3|TRBV7-9|.
TGTGCCAGCAGCACGCCCCCGGGAGGGGGCACAGATACGCAGTATTTT
CASSTPPGGGTDTQYF
>TRBD1|TRBJ1-1|TRBV18|once
TGTGCCAGCTCACCCGAGCCACAGGGGCTTGAAGCTTTCTTT
CASSPEPQGLEAFF
>.|TRBJ2-7|TRBV20-1|.
TGCAGTGCCAAGGCGGTTGGGGAGCAGTACTTC
CSAKAVGEQYF
>.|TRBJ2-3|TRBV2|.
TGTGCCAGCGCGCCCCTCCTCAGCACAGATACGCAGTATTTT
CASAPLLSTDTQYF
>.|TRBJ1-1|TRBV2|once
TGTGCCAGCACTCCGACGCCAACAGGTAAAGGGGTAGCTTTCTTT
CASTPTPTGKGVAFF
>TRBD2|TRBJ2-5|TRBV4-1|.
TGCGCCAGCAGTTCCGGGACTAGCAGTCAAGAGACCCAGTACTTC
CASSSGTSSQETQYF
>.|TRBJ2-7|TRBV7-3|.
TGTGCCAGCAGCTTAGGCGGGACTTCCAGCTCCTACGAGCAGTACTTC
CASSLGGTSSSYEQYF
>.|TRBJ2-2|TRBV19|.
TGTGCCAGTAGTCCGGTAGCTTTGCCCGGGGAGCTGTTTTTT
CASSPVALPGELFF
>.|TRBJ2-3|TRBV7-2|.
TGTGCCAGCAGCTTAGGGCTGGTTTTAGCCGGAGCAGATACGCAGTATTTT
CASSLGLVLAGADTQYF
>.|TRBJ2-3|TRBV24-1|.
TGTGCCACCACGGGGATTCGCACAGATACGCAGTATTTT
CATTGIRTDTQYF
>.|TRBJ2-6|TRBV29-1|.
TGCAGCGTTCCCGGCTCTGGGGCCAACGTCCTGACTTTC
CSVPGSGANVLTF
>.|TRBJ2-5|TRBV12-3/TRBV12-4|.
TGTGCCAGCAGCCCCTTCCAGGAACAGACCCAGTACTTC
CASSPFQEQTQYF
>.|TRBJ2-7|TRBV6-2/TRBV6-3|.
TGTGCCAGCAGTTCCCGGACAGCCCGGCCGGAGTACTTC
CASSSRTARPEYF
>.|TRBJ1-1|TRBV6-1|.
TGTGCCAGCAGTGAAGCGCTCCCTGGGCAGGGGCCGTTAGAAGCTTTCTTT
CASSEALPGQGPLEAFF
>.|TRBJ1-1|TRBV5-1|.
TGCGCCAGCAGCTTGGGGGGGCAGGCCGAAGCTTTCTTT
CASSLGGQAEAFF
>.|TRBJ1-1|TRBV28|.
TGTGCCAGCAGTGCGCTGGCGGGGAACATGAACACTGAAGCTTTCTTT
CASSALAGNMNTEAFF
>.|TRBJ1-6|TRBV19|.
TGTGCCAGTAGTATAGGCGGGGAGGCTTCACCCCTCCACTTT
CASSIGGEASPLHF
>.|TRBJ2-7|TRBV19|few
TGTGCCAGTAGTATCAACAGGAACTACGAGCAGTACTTC
CASSINRNYEQYF
>TRBD1|TRBJ2-7|TRBV5-6|.
TGTGCCAGCAGCTTGGCTGACAGGGGGCCCGAGCAGTACTTC
CASSLADRGPEQYF
>TRBD2|TRBJ2-1|TRBV11-2|.
TGTGCCAGCAGCTTATTCGCTAGCGGGAGGTCTAGTGAGCAGTTCTTC
CASSLFASGRSSEQFF
>TRBD2|TRBJ2-3|TRBV11-3|.
TGTGCCAGCAGCTTGGGGGGGGACACAGATACGCAGTATTTT
CASSLGGDTDTQYF
>.|TRBJ2-2|TRBV11-3|.
TGTGCCAGCAGCTTAGATCAGGGCAGGCCCGGGGAGCTGTTTTTT
CASSLDQGRPGELFF
>TRBD2|TRBJ2-3|TRBV5-4|.
TGTGCCAGCAGCTTGTCTAGCGGGAGGGCAAGCACAGATACGCAGTATTTT
CASSLSSGRASTDTQYF
>.|TRBJ1-5|TRBV28|.
TGTGCCAGCAGTTTAGCCAGGGGTAGCAATCAGCCCCAGCATTTT
CASSLARGSNQPQHF
>TRBD2|TRBJ2-1|TRBV5-1|once
TGCGCCAGCAGCTTGGAGGCTAGCGGGGGCTGGAGGGAGCAGTTCTTC
CASSLEASGGWREQFF
>.|TRBJ1-5|TRBV19|.
TGTGCCAGTAGTAGCCAGACTTATAGCAATCAGCCCCAGCATTTT
CASSSQTYSNQPQHF